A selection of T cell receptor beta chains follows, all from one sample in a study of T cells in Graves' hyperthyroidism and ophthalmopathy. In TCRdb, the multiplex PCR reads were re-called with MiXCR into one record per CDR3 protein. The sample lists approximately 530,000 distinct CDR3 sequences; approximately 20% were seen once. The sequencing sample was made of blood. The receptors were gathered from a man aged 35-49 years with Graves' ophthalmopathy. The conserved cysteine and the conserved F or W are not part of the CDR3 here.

AWSVAGQGNYEQY	TRBJ2-7	TRBV30
ASSLGGRMETQY	TRBJ2-5	TRBV6-2/TRBV6-3
ASSLLPDRGTDTQY	TRBJ2-3	TRBV11-2
ASSAETVFLNTEAF	TRBJ1-1	TRBV2
ASSPTGIGEAF	TRBJ1-1	TRBV12-3/TRBV12-4
ASSFAGTSGLSSYNEQF	TRBJ2-1	TRBV5-6
ASSLKGGNTNYGYT	TRBJ1-2	TRBV27
ASSLRETSYTDTQY	TRBJ2-3	TRBV5-1
SARDPRTASGNTIY	TRBJ1-3	TRBV20-1
ASSLRDSLEAF	TRBJ1-1	TRBV12-3/TRBV12-4